This TCR beta chain was identified during a study of regulatory T cells in long-lasting Graves disease. Study-level results: Not thyroid tissue but only peripheral blood was studied. Under persistent disease, TRBV28, TRBJ1-2 and TRBJ2-5 were used preferentially.

Trimming at V came to 3 bases and at J to 0 bases, leaving 4 bases not matched to a gene. CDR1 is MNHGY, CDR2 SVAAGI, per germline. The CDR3 has 18 amino acids. Building the TCR beta libraries relied on iRepertoire HTBI primers, and CDR3 regions underwent Arm-PCR. As processed by the authors: Sequenced samples collectively carried about 62 TRBV and about 15 TRBJ segments. TCRdb reprocessed the multiplex PCR reads via MiXCR and lists one record per CDR3 protein. TCRdb, not the authors, supplied the V and J calls. The sample consists of 350,000 to 450,000 distinct CDR3 sequences, 15% of them appearing once. Time point denoted: newly diagnosed GD, antithyroid drugs for less than 3 months. The TCR library was made from RNA that had been extracted from PBMCs in TRIzol. On this clonotype itself: The antigen remains unidentified.

This sample also belongs to another study, concerning T cells in Graves' hyperthyroidism and ophthalmopathy. That study adds: Prediction of ophthalmopathy progression came a median around 6 months pre-onset.

V is TRBV6-9 and J is TRBJ2-1; 14 bases are a match to TRBD2. The source of this sequence is a woman aged 25 to 39 with Graves disease. The specimen comprised peripheral blood mononuclear cells (PBMCs), sampled at new diagnosis, from a patient treated with antithyroid drugs. CDR3 sequence (DNA): TGTGCCAGCAGTTACCCCGGGACTAGCGGGAGCTCCTACAATGAGCAGTTCTTC. As protein: CASSYPGTSGSSYNEQFF.